These 23 T cell receptor beta chains came from one sample sequenced in a study of T cell responses to AZD1222 COVID-19 vaccine (dated by TCRdb to about 2021). The time point label here, explained by the study, means: baseline before first vaccination. Receptors were amplified or captured by the immunoSEQ multiplex PCR assay. The clones in this table, taken by TCRdb from immuneACCESS, are in-frame only. Not every clone is retained; where verified, under half of the shortfall comes from an unresolved V gene, and the cause of the rest is unknown. Across this sample there are approximately 80,000 clones, with 70% to 90% seen only once. The top ten clones comprise 5% to 6% of the sample. Sequences were derived from peripheral blood, sampled on day 0 of AZD1222 vaccination. These receptors originate from an adult in good health.

The rearrangement uses TRBV14 and TRBJ1-1, with no clear D. The germline V and J ends were trimmed by 4 bases and 3 bases, with 21 bases remaining between them. The length of the CDR3 is 17 residues. The germline V gene encodes CDR1 SGHDN and CDR2 FVKESK. The CDR3 here is CASSLRRPGRGDTEAFF. The DNA of the CDR3 is TGTGCCAGCAGCCTTAGGCGTCCGGGCCGCGGGGACACTGAAGCTTTCTTT.

V and J are TRBV12-3 or TRBV12-4 and TRBJ2-5, with D perhaps matching TRBD1 or TRBD2 (5 bases each). V was pared by 3 bases and J by 6 bases, with 8 bases between. This CDR3 region has 12 residues. The CDR3 DNA is TGTGCCAGCAGTTTGGGGGTAAAGACCCAGTACTTC. Translation gives CASSLGVKTQYF.

The chain employs TRBV2 and TRBJ1-2; 9 nucleotides agree with TRBD1. V shed 2 bases and J 7 bases; nucleotides not matched to a gene: 8. Germline assignment: CDR1 SNHLY and CDR2 FYNNEI. The CDR3 sequence is 15 residues long. The CDR3 nucleotides are TGTGCCAGCAGTGAAAGGGACAGGGTTGCGGGTGGCTACACCTTC. Its protein product is CASSERDRVAGGYTF.

This clone has just a few counts. The chain employs TRBV30 and TRBJ1-2; D is unresolved. With 1 base removed from V and 4 bases from J, the gap between germline ends came to 10 bases. The germline gives CDR1 GTSNPN, CDR2 SVGIG (reference sequence). CDR3 length: 13 residues. DNA of the CDR3: TGTGCCTGGAGTGACTCAGAAAGCTATGGCTACACCTTC. It yields the protein CAWSDSESYGYTF.

The chain combines TRBV24-1 with TRBJ1-2; 11 nucleotides match TRBD1. V shed 4 bases and J 4 bases; nucleotides not matched to a gene: 4. The germline gives CDR1 KGHDR, CDR2 SFDVKD. CDR3 length equals 15 residues. The CDR3 nucleotides are TGTGCCACCAGTGAAGGGACAGGGGGGACCTATGGCTACACCTTC. It translates to CATSEGTGGTYGYTF.

The chain is built from TRBV28 and TRBJ1-5; D remains unclear. Between the trimmed V and J ends, which lost 3 bases and 4 bases, there was a span of 7 bases. Germline-derived CDR1 and CDR2 are MDHEN and SYDVKM. The length of the CDR3 is 13 residues. The CDR3 loop reads CASSFGGNQPQHF. CDR3 in DNA: TGTGCCAGCAGTTTCGGTGGGAATCAGCCCCAGCATTTT.

The chain has TRBV11-2 and TRBJ1-2, with D possibly TRBD1 on 6 matching bases. Germline CDR1 reads SGHAT; CDR2 reads FQNNGV. V was clipped by 1 base and J by 3 bases, with 12 bases between them. CDR3 length: 15 amino acids. The CDR3: CASSLGLGQYYGYTF. CDR3 nucleotide sequence: TGTGCCAGCAGCTTAGGCCTTGGACAGTACTATGGCTACACCTTC.

The chain employs TRBV21-1 and TRBJ1-5. TRBV21-1 is a documented pseudogene. CDR3 size: 16 residues. CDR3 amino acids: CASTPPSGTGDQPQHF. In DNA form, the CDR3 reads TGTGCCAGCACCCCCCCCTCGGGGACGGGGGATCAGCCCCAGCATTTT.

The chain recombines TRBV6-5 with TRBJ1-2; TRBD1 aligns across 9 bases. The length of the CDR3 is 14 residues. The germline V gene has CDR1 MNHEY and CDR2 SVGAGI. With V trimmed by 6 bases and J by 7 bases, 9 bases remained unmatched. CDR3 bases: TGTGCCAGCAGCACAGGGGGCGCTGGGTTTGGCTACACCTTC. Translation: CASSTGGAGFGYTF.

This chain uses TRBV5-4 with TRBJ2-7; D is unclear. This CDR3 has 14 residues. Trimming left V 5 bases short and J 1 base short, with 13 bases between. CDR1 is SGHNT, CDR2 YYREEE, per germline (reference sequence). The CDR3 bases are TGTGCCAGCAGGGCTGGTGTGGAGTCCTACGAGCAGTACTTC. This encodes CASRAGVESYEQYF.

This chain joins TRBV7-2 and TRBJ2-7; TRBD2 is a possible D gene (7 bases). CDR3 length: 15 amino acids. Germline V gene data show CDR1 as SGHTA and CDR2 as FQGNSA. The V and J ends lost 5 bases and 2 bases respectively, with 16 bases between them. The CDR3 nucleotides read TGTGCCAGCAGCGTCACGTCGGGGGGCCCCTACGAGCAGTACTTC. Translated, it gives CASSVTSGGPYEQYF.

This chain uses TRBV4-3 with TRBJ1-2; 7 nucleotides line up with TRBD1. Per the germline V gene, CDR1 is LGHNA and CDR2 is YSLEER. This CDR3 is built from 16 residues. V trimming: 0 bases; J trimming: 6 bases; junction bases outside the gene matches: 10. The CDR3 loop is CASSQDLHEGADGYTF. CDR3 nucleotide sequence: TGCGCCAGCAGCCAAGATCTCCACGAGGGGGCAGATGGCTACACCTTC.

The chain links TRBV9 to TRBJ1-2, with D unclear. V lost 0 bases and J lost 1, with 16 bases in between. Per the germline V gene, CDR1 is SGDLS and CDR2 is YYNGEE. The CDR3 runs to 17 residues. CDR3 bases: TGTGCCAGCAGCGTAGCTGAAGGGATCGCATATAACTATGGCTACACCTTC. Translated: CASSVAEGIAYNYGYTF.

This clone showed up just a few times. The chain joins TRBV5-6 to TRBJ1-5, with a weak D call TRBD1 (5 bases). Germline V gene lookup returns CDR1 SGHDT and CDR2 YYEEEE. V was cut by 2 bases and J by 4 bases, with 16 bases left in between. The CDR3 runs to 16 residues. The CDR3 DNA sequence: TGTGCCAGCAGCTTCTTTTCAGGGCGAAGAAATCAGCCCCAGCATTTT. Translated, it gives CASSFFSGRRNQPQHF.

The chain recombines TRBV15 with TRBJ1-1; D remains ambiguous. V shed 0 bases and J shed 1 base, with 6 bases lying between them. This CDR3 spans 14 amino acids. Per the germline V gene, CDR1 is LNHNV and CDR2 is YYDKDF (reference sequence). DNA of the CDR3: TGTGCCACCAGCAGAGAACGGGAGAACACTGAAGCTTTCTTT. Amino acid sequence: CATSRERENTEAFF.

This chain connects TRBV9 to TRBJ1-1; the D gene is possibly TRBD1 (6 bases). The CDR3 loop spans 14 amino acids. Per germline, CDR1 SGDLS and CDR2 YYNGEE. Trimming took off 3 bases at V and 1 base at J, with 10 bases between the two ends. CDR3 sequence reads: CASSAGTQNTEAFF. The DNA for the CDR3 is TGTGCCAGCAGCGCCGGGACACAGAACACTGAAGCTTTCTTT.

The CDR3 bases are TGCGCCAGCAGCCAAGTGCAGGGAACTGAAGCTTTCTTT. It is translated as CASSQVQGTEAFF. The V call is TRBV4-1, the J call TRBJ1-1; D is possibly TRBD1 (5 bases). CDR3 length equals 13 residues. Germline V gives CDR1 MGHRA, CDR2 YSYEKL. The ends were cut back, 1 base at V and 5 bases at J, with 8 bases in the middle.

The J gene is TRBJ2-1, the V gene TRBV6-5, with D hard to call. The germline V gene encodes CDR1 MNHEY and CDR2 SVGAGI. Trimming left V 0 bases short and J 3 bases short, with 9 bases between. This CDR3 region has 15 residues. The CDR3: CASSYSRRIYNEQFF. CDR3 sequence (DNA): TGTGCCAGCAGTTACTCTCGACGGATCTACAATGAGCAGTTCTTC.

The chain has TRBV16 and TRBJ1-5; D is possibly TRBD1 (6 bases). The CDR3 has 13 residues. V shed 4 bases and J shed 7 bases, with 11 bases lying between them. Per germline, CDR1 KGHSY and CDR2 FQNENV. This CDR3 is CASSPPTGQPQHF. The CDR3 DNA sequence: TGTGCCAGCAGCCCCCCCACAGGGCAGCCCCAGCATTTT.

The chain links TRBV21-1 to TRBJ1-3; the table's TRBD1 call for D was not verified on the DNA. TRBV21-1 is annotated as a pseudogene. The CDR3 length is 15 residues. CDR3 region: CASNTGTKAGNTIYF. CDR3 DNA sequence: TGTGCCAGCAACACCGGGACAAAAGCAGGAAACACCATATATTTT.

This chain uses TRBV5-5 with TRBJ1-5; D remains unclear. The CDR3 is 14 amino acids. Germline CDR1 reads SGHKS; CDR2 reads YYEKEE (reference sequence). Trimming cost V 0 bases and J 5 bases, with 9 bases left between them. CDR3 residues: CASSLALGHQPQHF. CDR3 bases: TGTGCCAGCAGCTTGGCTTTAGGTCATCAGCCCCAGCATTTT.

The chain employs TRBV9 and TRBJ1-2, with 9 positions matching TRBD1. The CDR3 runs 13 residues. Germline V gene lookup returns CDR1 SGDLS and CDR2 YYNGEE. V lost 3 bases to trimming and J lost 8 bases; unmatched junction nucleotides: 5. The CDR3 reads CASSDGTGRGYTF. In nucleotides, the CDR3 is TGTGCCAGCAGCGATGGGACAGGGAGGGGCTACACCTTC.

The chain has TRBV5-1 and TRBJ1-1; no clear D. Germline-derived CDR1 and CDR2 are SGHRS and YFSETQ. This CDR3 is built from 15 residues. V lost 0 bases, J lost 2 bases, and 11 bases lay in between. This chain's CDR3 is CASSLGGFGNTEAFF. CDR3 DNA: TGCGCCAGCAGCTTGGGGGGATTTGGAAACACTGAAGCTTTCTTT.